A single sample gave rise to the 4 T cell receptor beta chains below, sequenced in a study of blood T cell repertoires in COVID-19 (dated by TCRdb to the early 2020s). The library was generated by the immunoSEQ multiplex PCR assay. The table comes from immuneACCESS by way of TCRdb, which keeps in-frame sequences with V and J called. Part of the clones is missing from these tables; in studies checked, under half for an unresolved V gene and the rest for unknown reasons. The sample yields roughly 48,000 clones; 82% were counted once. The ten largest clones add up to less than 9.5% of the sample. Source material: peripheral blood. These receptors were collected from a man aged 35 to 55 with acute or convalescent COVID-19.

The chain has TRBV21-1 and TRBJ1-1; the tabulated D call, TRBD1, remains unverified against the DNA. TRBV21-1 corresponds to a pseudogene. The CDR3 runs 15 residues. CDR3 sequence reads: CASSGATGRYTEAFF. Written as DNA, the CDR3 is TGTGCCAGCAGTGGTGCGACAGGGCGGTACACTGAAGCTTTCTTT.

This clone was found a few times. The V gene is TRBV5-1, the J gene TRBJ1-6, with D maybe TRBD1 (6 bases). The CDR3 contains 16 residues. Trimming left V 7 bases short and J 7 bases short, with 21 bases between. From germline, CDR1 is SGHRS and CDR2 YFSETQ. For the CDR3, the DNA is TGCGCCAGCGCTCAAACCGGGACACGCACGAATTCACCCCTCCACTTT. This gives the protein CASAQTGTRTNSPLHF.

This clone was detected a few times. V usage is TRBV5-1 and J usage is TRBJ1-5; D call uncertain. V was cut by 1 base and J by 9 bases, with 11 bases left in between. Germline V lookup: CDR1 SGHRS, CDR2 YFSETQ. CDR3 length: 13 amino acids. CDR3 in amino acids: CASSLSPGGPQHF. The CDR3 DNA reads as TGCGCCAGCAGCTTGTCCCCAGGTGGGCCCCAGCATTTT. Full variable domain (rest looked up from reference TRBV5-1 and TRBJ1-5): KAGVTQTPRYLIKTRGQQVTLSCSPISGHRSVSWYQQTPGQGLQFLFEYFSETQRNKGNFPGRFSGRQFSNSRSEMNVSTLELGDSALYLCASSLSPGGPQHFGDGTRLSIL.

The chain combines TRBV11-2 with TRBJ2-7; 8 nucleotides align to TRBD1. Unmatched junction bases numbered 6, after V lost 3 bases and J lost 2 bases. The CDR3 is 15 amino acids. Germline-derived CDR1 and CDR2 are SGHAT and FQNNGV. The DNA of the CDR3 is TGTGCCAGCAGCTTGGGTCACAGGGGGGCCTACGAGCAGTACTTC. Encoded protein: CASSLGHRGAYEQYF.